This T cell receptor beta chain was captured by sequencing in a study of immune cell composition in non-small cell lung cancer. TCRdb's table, derived via immunoSEQ multiplex PCR, lists solely in-frame clones and lacks some. The sample includes around 610 clones, 65% to 80% seen only once; the top ten take 61%. Trimming removed 1 base from V and 3 bases from J; junction bases left unmatched: 13. This CDR3 region has 19 residues. From germline, CDR1 is SGHTA and CDR2 FQGNSA. Normal lung was sampled as far from the tumour as possible, at least 3 cm. Relative to its sample, this clone is large. The antigen remains unidentified. Study-level points and caveats: About four fifths of squamous and approximately 31% of adenocarcinoma cases had tumour-associated clones >0.5%. Smoking pack-years did not significantly correlate with tumour TCR-beta clonality.

This sequence joins TRBV7-2 and TRBJ2-7, with TRBD2 matching 12 bases. The source of this sequence is a human donor with non-small cell lung cancer. The sequenced sample was non-adjacent lung tissue. As DNA, the CDR3 is TGTGCCAGCAGCTTAGAATCGACTAGCGGGAGTAGACAGGACTACGAGCAGTACTTC. As protein: CASSLESTSGSRQDYEQYF.